These 2 T cell receptor beta chains came from one sample sequenced in a study of CXCR3-negative and CXCR3-positive naive CD8 T cells (dated by TCRdb to the late 2010s). Sequencing took place on a NextSeq 550. The Human TCR Profiling Kit (MiLaboratory) was used to make UMI-labeled 5' RACE TRB cDNA libraries. TCRdb reprocessed the reads into one record per CDR3 protein sequence, lacking DNA. This sample's table carries some 48,000 distinct CDR3 sequences. The ten largest clones capture approximately 2.5% of the sample. The sample taken for sequencing was naive CXCR3- CD8+ T cells from blood. Taken with the paper, the label for cell subset or site translates to: CD45RO-CCR7+CD27+CD95- naive CD8+ T cells lacking CXCR3 (TNR3-). These receptors were taken from a human donor in good health. Some clones in this sample may be carry-over from other donors' samples.

V and J are TRBV9 and TRBJ1-6. This CDR3 spans 15 amino acids. Germline CDR1 SGDLS, CDR2 YYNGEE. The chain's CDR3 is CASSEGIGEESPLHF.

The gene calls are TRBV28 and TRBJ2-5; the D call from TCRdb, TRBD2, cannot be confirmed without DNA. The CDR3 extends over 14 amino acids. Germline V gives CDR1 MDHEN, CDR2 SYDVKM. The CDR3: CASRPQGLQETQYF.